This is a list of T cell receptor beta chains from one sample in a study of T cell repertoires in cytomegalovirus infection. MiXCR was run by TCRdb on the reads, yielding one entry per CDR3 protein. The sample contains 300,000 to 400,000 distinct CDR3 sequences, 15% to 20% of which appear only once. The specimen sequenced was PBMCs. These receptors originate from a human donor in good health (CMV status not recorded). Some clones in this sample may be carry-over from other donors' samples. CDR3s include the opening cysteine and the closing phenylalanine or tryptophan. D genes are given only for firm matches. The size of a clone is reported for some rows only, either as once, few or many, or as a class for expanded clones.

d_call clone_size j_call v_call cdr3_aa cdr3_nt
. many TRBJ1-5 TRBV7-2 CASSREGGRDQPQHF TGTGCCAGCAGCCGGGAGGGGGGAAGAGATCAGCCCCAGCATTTT
TRBD1 . TRBJ1-5 TRBV20-1 CSAGRGGQPQHF TGCAGTGCTGGCAGGGGGGGACAGCCCCAGCATTTT
. . TRBJ2-3 TRBV4-2 CASSALGETADTQYF TGTGCCAGCAGCGCCTTGGGGGAGACAGCAGATACGCAGTATTTT
. few TRBJ2-1 TRBV2 CASSGSSSVNEQFF TGTGCCAGCAGTGGGAGTAGTTCGGTGAATGAGCAGTTCTTC
. many TRBJ1-4 TRBV7-2 CASSLARGPTNEKLFF TGTGCCAGCAGCTTAGCGCGGGGTCCGACTAATGAAAAACTGTTTTTT
. . TRBJ1-2 TRBV12-3/TRBV12-4 CASTQNYGYTF TGTGCCAGCACGCAGAACTATGGCTACACCTTC
. . TRBJ2-7 TRBV6-6 CASSYARAYEQYF TGTGCCAGCAGTTACGCCAGAGCCTACGAGCAGTACTTC
TRBD1 many TRBJ1-1 TRBV28 CATQGAGYTEAFF TGTGCCACGCAGGGGGCCGGTTACACTGAAGCTTTCTTT
. . TRBJ2-5 TRBV7-6 CASSLLTAFDDTQYF TGTGCCAGCAGCTTACTGACAGCTTTTGACGATACCCAGTACTTC
TRBD2 many TRBJ2-3 TRBV7-2 CASSLDLAGSTDTQYF TGTGCCAGCAGCTTAGATCTAGCGGGAAGCACAGATACGCAGTATTTT
. . TRBJ2-7 TRBV27 CASSPARGEQYF TGTGCCAGCAGTCCCGCCCGGGGGGAGCAGTACTTC
. few TRBJ1-3 TRBV7-9 CASSLAGEFSGNTIYF TGTGCCAGCAGCTTAGCAGGAGAGTTCTCTGGAAACACCATATATTTT
TRBD2 few TRBJ2-1 TRBV28 CASSSLAARSYNEQFF TGTGCCAGCAGTTCACTAGCGGCCCGCTCCTACAATGAGCAGTTCTTC
TRBD1 many TRBJ2-5 TRBV7-2 CASSLRGTAETQYF TGTGCCAGCAGCTTAAGGGGGACAGCAGAGACCCAGTACTTC
. many TRBJ1-5 TRBV12-3/TRBV12-4 CASSSAGAGGQPQHF TGTGCCAGCAGTTCCGCGGGGGCCGGGGGGCAGCCCCAGCATTTT
. few TRBJ2-1 TRBV11-2 CASSFLSGSSYNEQFF TGTGCCAGCAGCTTTTTATCCGGGAGCTCCTACAATGAGCAGTTCTTC
. many TRBJ2-5 TRBV7-2 CASSYLGASGVQGETQYF TGTGCCAGCAGCTACCTCGGGGCCAGCGGGGTACAGGGGGAGACCCAGTACTTC
TRBD2 many TRBJ2-1 TRBV7-6 CASSPGLVEQFF TGTGCCAGCAGCCCGGGACTAGTTGAGCAGTTCTTC
. many TRBJ1-2 TRBV12-3/TRBV12-4 CASSLGSGGKNYGYTF TGTGCCAGCAGTTTGGGCTCGGGGGGCAAAAACTATGGCTACACCTTC
TRBD2 few TRBJ2-7 TRBV7-6 CASSFSGRMLEQYF TGTGCCAGCAGCTTTAGCGGGAGGATGTTAGAGCAGTACTTC
. few TRBJ1-4 TRBV5-1 CASSSRTSSTNEKLFF TGCGCCAGCAGCTCACGCACTAGTTCAACTAATGAAAAACTGTTTTTT
TRBD2 many TRBJ2-1 TRBV7-2 CASSTHGTNYNEQFF TGTGCCAGCAGCACCCACGGGACTAACTACAATGAGCAGTTCTTC
TRBD2 few TRBJ2-7 TRBV28 CASSLSPLAGGIYEQYF TGTGCCAGCAGTTTATCGCCACTAGCGGGGGGGATCTACGAGCAGTACTTC
. . TRBJ1-1 TRBV4-1 CASSQDRRAGAFF TGCGCCAGCAGCCAAGATAGGCGGGCCGGGGCTTTCTTT
. few TRBJ1-3 TRBV12-3/TRBV12-4 CASSLNAGRNTIYF TGTGCCAGCAGTTTAAACGCGGGCCGGAACACCATATATTTT
. many TRBJ1-1 TRBV7-8 CASSRTGIDRIYTEAFF TGTGCCAGCAGCCGAACAGGGATCGACAGGATTTACACTGAAGCTTTCTTT
TRBD2 few TRBJ2-1 TRBV18 CASSPRSSGIYNEQFF TGTGCCAGCTCACCACGCTCTAGCGGGATATACAATGAGCAGTTCTTC
TRBD2 . TRBJ2-1 TRBV18 CASTERGLATNEQFF TGTGCCAGCACGGAGAGGGGACTAGCGACCAATGAGCAGTTCTTC
TRBD2 . TRBJ2-5 TRBV10-3 CAISGPSGGQETQYF TGTGCCATCAGTGGGCCTAGCGGGGGCCAAGAGACCCAGTACTTC
. many TRBJ1-2 TRBV20-1 CSARVTFWGIDGYTF TGCAGTGCTAGAGTCACCTTCTGGGGTATCGATGGCTACACCTTC
TRBD1 many TRBJ1-6 TRBV7-2 CASSKRTGGTNSPLHF TGTGCCAGCAGCAAGCGGACAGGGGGAACTAATTCACCCCTCCACTTT
. . TRBJ1-1 TRBV7-9 CASSIRVGTEAFF TGTGCCAGCAGCATCAGGGTGGGCACTGAAGCTTTCTTT
TRBD1 . TRBJ2-1 TRBV5-4 CASSRPGGSPYNEQFF TGTGCCAGCAGCCGGCCAGGGGGAAGCCCCTACAATGAGCAGTTCTTC
. many TRBJ2-1 TRBV7-2 CASSLNRAEQFF TGTGCCAGCAGCTTAAACAGGGCTGAGCAGTTCTTC
. . TRBJ2-3 TRBV10-3 CSISERDTQYF TGTTCCATCAGTGAAAGAGATACGCAGTATTTT
TRBD2 . TRBJ2-7 TRBV6-2/TRBV6-3 CASSSPGLAGYYEQYF TGTGCCAGCAGTTCCCCGGGACTAGCGGGATACTACGAGCAGTACTTC
. few TRBJ2-5 TRBV20-1 CSARGHQETQYF TGCAGTGCTAGAGGCCACCAAGAGACCCAGTACTTC
. . TRBJ2-5 TRBV5-5 CASNSGAPRGTQYF TGTGCCAGCAACTCCGGCGCGCCTCGTGGGACCCAGTACTTC
. medium-sized TRBJ2-5 TRBV28 CASSLLRSGAGRETQYF TGTGCCAGCAGTTTATTACGTTCGGGGGCTGGTAGGGAGACCCAGTACTTC
. . TRBJ2-1 TRBV24-1 CATSDPRVYGNEQFF TGTGCCACCAGTGATCCCAGGGTGTATGGTAATGAGCAGTTCTTC
. few TRBJ1-4 TRBV28 CASSFLLDGEKLFF TGTGCCAGCAGTTTTCTTCTGGACGGTGAAAAACTGTTTTTT
. many TRBJ2-3 TRBV7-8 CASSWGPLSTDTQYF TGTGCCAGCAGCTGGGGGCCCCTGAGCACAGATACGCAGTATTTT
. . TRBJ2-3 TRBV3-1 CASSQERLTDTQYF TGTGCCAGCAGCCAAGAAAGGCTCACAGATACGCAGTATTTT
TRBD2 few TRBJ2-1 TRBV11-1 CASSPGGRIYNEQFF TGTGCCAGCAGCCCGGGGGGTAGGATCTACAATGAGCAGTTCTTC
. few TRBJ2-5 TRBV20-1 CSPQGSREKETQYF TGCAGTCCCCAGGGGAGCAGGGAAAAAGAGACCCAGTACTTC
TRBD2 . TRBJ2-5 TRBV5-1 CASSTAGGPVETQYF TGCGCCAGCAGCACCGCGGGGGGGCCGGTAGAGACCCAGTACTTC
. many TRBJ1-1 TRBV7-6 CASSLEVAGEAFF TGTGCCAGCAGCTTAGAGGTTGCTGGGGAAGCTTTCTTT
. few TRBJ2-1 TRBV12-3/TRBV12-4 CASSSSTPMDEQFF TGTGCCAGCAGTTCCAGTACCCCTATGGATGAGCAGTTCTTC
TRBD1 . TRBJ1-2 TRBV5-5 CASNPGQTNYGYTF TGTGCCAGTAACCCGGGACAGACAAACTATGGCTACACCTTC
. many TRBJ2-2 TRBV28 CASSSDASSYTGELFF TGTGCCAGCAGTTCGGACGCGAGTTCGTACACCGGGGAGCTGTTTTTT
. . TRBJ2-7 TRBV4-1 CASSQVGTKDYEQYF TGCGCCAGCAGCCAAGTCGGCACCAAAGACTACGAGCAGTACTTC
TRBD2 many TRBJ2-1 TRBV5-6 CASTPSREASYNEQFF TGTGCCAGCACCCCATCGCGGGAGGCATCCTACAATGAGCAGTTCTTC